These 8 T cell receptor beta chains came from one sample sequenced in a study of blood T cell repertoires in COVID-19. Assay: immunoSEQ multiplex PCR; the TCRdb copy retains only in-frame clones and omits some. The profile shows roughly 100,000 clones, more than 75% of them singletons. The sequenced sample was peripheral blood. Every receptor here comes from a man between 60 and 75 years old with acute or convalescent COVID-19.

The V call is TRBV2, the J call TRBJ1-3; 8 bases line up with TRBD1. The CDR3 totals 16 residues. V lost 8 bases, J lost 0 bases, and 9 bases stayed unmatched. Germline values: CDR1 SNHLY, CDR2 FYNNEI. Here the CDR3 DNA reads TGTGCCAGCGGGGGCCCGGGACAGGCCTCTGGAAACACCATATATTTT. Translating it yields CASGGPGQASGNTIYF.

The rearrangement links TRBV4-1 to TRBJ1-2; 9 nucleotides align to TRBD1. The germline CDR1 and CDR2 sequences are MGHRA and YSYEKL. J lost 7 bases, V lost 2 bases, and 5 bases had no gene match. CDR3 size: 14 residues. In nucleotides, the CDR3 is TGCGCCAGCAGCCAAAACAGGGGGCGATTTGGCTACACCTTC. This gives the protein CASSQNRGRFGYTF.

The chain combines TRBV5-1 with TRBJ2-1; 7 bases line up with TRBD2. The germline V gene has CDR1 SGHRS and CDR2 YFSETQ. Losses at the gene ends were 0 bases for V and 3 bases for J; bases not matched to a gene: 3. The CDR3 runs to 15 residues. DNA of the CDR3: TGCGCCAGCAGCTTGGGGAGCGGGGACTACAATGAGCAGTTCTTC. It codes for CASSLGSGDYNEQFF.

This chain's CDR3 is CASSYGTSGYNEQFF. In DNA form, the CDR3 reads TGTGCCAGCAGCTACGGGACTAGCGGCTACAATGAGCAGTTCTTC. The genes are TRBV7-9 and TRBJ2-1; 11 nucleotides line up with TRBD2. From germline, CDR1 is SEHNR and CDR2 FQNEAQ (reference sequence). This CDR3 region has 15 residues. The V and J ends lost 4 bases and 3 bases, in that order; junction bases with no gene match: 2.

This rearrangement joins TRBV9 to TRBJ1-1, with 9 bases lining up with TRBD1. Germline V gene data show CDR1 as SGDLS and CDR2 as YYNGEE. V trimming: 4 bases; J trimming: 1 base; junction bases outside the gene matches: 5. The length of the CDR3 is 15 residues. As DNA, the CDR3 is TGTGCCAGCAGCCCCCGGGACAGGGAGAACACTGAAGCTTTCTTT. Translated, it gives CASSPRDRENTEAFF.

This rearrangement joins TRBV10-3 to TRBJ1-5, with D unresolved. The CDR3 covers 13 residues. Germline CDR1 ENHRY, CDR2 SYGVKD. V was trimmed by 5 bases and J by 4 bases, leaving 9 bases between them. The DNA for the CDR3 is TGTGCCATCAGTAAGCGGACGAATCAGCCCCAGCATTTT. Translating it yields CAISKRTNQPQHF.

The chain carries TRBV7-9 and TRBJ2-5, with 7 bases matching TRBD1. The CDR3 is 14 residues long. With V trimmed by 3 bases and J by 2 bases, 3 bases remained unmatched. CDR1 and CDR2 from the germline V gene are SEHNR and FQNEAQ (reference sequence). In DNA form, the CDR3 reads TGTGCCAGCAGCTTTGGCAGGGGGCAAGAGACCCAGTACTTC. It codes for CASSFGRGQETQYF.

The chain joins TRBV28 to TRBJ2-3; TRBD2 aligns across 7 bases. Trimming took 5 bases from V and 1 from J; bases not matched to a gene: 6. Germline V gives CDR1 MDHEN, CDR2 SYDVKM. The CDR3 covers 15 residues. CDR3 amino acids: CASSAAGEGTDTQYF. CDR3 in DNA: TGTGCCAGCAGTGCCGCGGGAGAGGGCACAGATACGCAGTATTTT.